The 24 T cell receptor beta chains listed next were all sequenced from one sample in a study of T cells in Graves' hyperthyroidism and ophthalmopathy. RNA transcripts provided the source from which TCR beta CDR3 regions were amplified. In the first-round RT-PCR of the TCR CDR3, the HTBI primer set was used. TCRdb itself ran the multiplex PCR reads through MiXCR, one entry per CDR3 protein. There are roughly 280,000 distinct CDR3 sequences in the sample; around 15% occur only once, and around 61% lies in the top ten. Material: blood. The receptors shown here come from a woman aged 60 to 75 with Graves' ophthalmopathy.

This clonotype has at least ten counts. CDR3 bases: TGTGCCAGCAGCCAACACGCCGAGACCCAGTACTTC. Its translation: CASSQHAETQYF. The rearrangement uses TRBV3-1 and TRBJ2-5; no reliable D call. V was pared by 2 bases and J by 5 bases, with 6 bases between. The CDR3 has 12 residues. Per germline, CDR1 LGHDT and CDR2 YNNKEL (reference sequence).

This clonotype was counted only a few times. Written as DNA, the CDR3 is TGCAGTGCTAGAAAAAGGGGGTTAGCCTACGAGCAGTACTTC. Translated: CSARKRGLAYEQYF. The genes are TRBV20-1 and TRBJ2-7, with D possibly being TRBD1 (6 bases). The CDR3 runs to 14 residues. From germline, CDR1 is DFQATT and CDR2 SNEGSKA (reference sequence). The V gene lost 2 bases and the J gene lost 2 bases, with 13 bases spanning the gap.

The CDR3 region has the DNA TGTGCCTGGAGCTCCGGGTCAGGGGGCAATCAGCCCCAGCATTTT. As protein: CAWSSGSGGNQPQHF. The J gene is TRBJ1-5, the V gene TRBV30; a possible D gene is TRBD1 (6 bases). From germline, CDR1 is GTSNPN and CDR2 SVGIG (reference sequence). The CDR3 runs 15 residues. Trimming stripped 3 bases from V and 2 bases from J, with 14 bases between.

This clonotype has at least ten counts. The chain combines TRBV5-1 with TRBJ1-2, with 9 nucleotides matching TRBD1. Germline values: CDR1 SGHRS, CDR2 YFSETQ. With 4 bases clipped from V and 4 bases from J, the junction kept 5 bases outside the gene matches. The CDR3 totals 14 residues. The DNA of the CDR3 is TGCGCCAGCAGCGAGGGACAGGGTCCCTATGGCTACACCTTC. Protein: CASSEGQGPYGYTF.

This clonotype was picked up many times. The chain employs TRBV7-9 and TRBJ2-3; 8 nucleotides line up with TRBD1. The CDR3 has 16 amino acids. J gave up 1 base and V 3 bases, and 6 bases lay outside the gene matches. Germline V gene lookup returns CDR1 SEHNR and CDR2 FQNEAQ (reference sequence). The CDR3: CASSFRQGLRTDTQYF. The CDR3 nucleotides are TGTGCCAGCAGCTTTCGACAGGGGTTACGCACAGATACGCAGTATTTT.

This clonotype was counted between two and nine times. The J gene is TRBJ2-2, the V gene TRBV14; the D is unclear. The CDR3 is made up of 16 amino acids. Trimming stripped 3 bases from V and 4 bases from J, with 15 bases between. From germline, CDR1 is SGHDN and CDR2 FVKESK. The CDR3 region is CASSHFQSFTTGELFF. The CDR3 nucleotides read TGTGCCAGCAGCCATTTTCAATCGTTCACCACCGGGGAGCTGTTTTTT.

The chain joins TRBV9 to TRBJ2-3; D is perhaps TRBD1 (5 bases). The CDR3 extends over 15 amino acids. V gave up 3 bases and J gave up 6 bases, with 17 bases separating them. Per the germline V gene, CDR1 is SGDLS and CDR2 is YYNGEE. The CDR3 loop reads CASSDAGNPFDTQYF. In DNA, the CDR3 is TGTGCCAGCAGCGACGCAGGGAATCCCTTCGATACGCAGTATTTT.

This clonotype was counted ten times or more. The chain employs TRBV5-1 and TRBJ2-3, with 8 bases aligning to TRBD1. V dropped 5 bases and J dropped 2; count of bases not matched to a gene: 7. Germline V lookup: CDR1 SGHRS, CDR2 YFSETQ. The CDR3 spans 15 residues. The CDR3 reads CASSFQGASTDTQYF. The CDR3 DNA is TGCGCCAGCAGTTTTCAGGGGGCCTCCACAGATACGCAGTATTTT.

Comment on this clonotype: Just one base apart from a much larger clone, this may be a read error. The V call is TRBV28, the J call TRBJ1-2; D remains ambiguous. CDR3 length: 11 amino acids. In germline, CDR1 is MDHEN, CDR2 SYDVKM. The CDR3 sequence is CASRLLDGYTF. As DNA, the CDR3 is TGTGCCAGCCGTTTGTTGGATGGCTACACCTTC.

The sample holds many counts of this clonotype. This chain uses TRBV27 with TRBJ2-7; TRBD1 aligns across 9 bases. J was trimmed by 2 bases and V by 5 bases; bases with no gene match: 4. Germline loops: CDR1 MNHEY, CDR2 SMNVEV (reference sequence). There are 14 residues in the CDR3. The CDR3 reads CASSRGDRAYEQYF. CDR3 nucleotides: TGTGCCAGCAGTCGAGGGGACAGGGCCTACGAGCAGTACTTC.

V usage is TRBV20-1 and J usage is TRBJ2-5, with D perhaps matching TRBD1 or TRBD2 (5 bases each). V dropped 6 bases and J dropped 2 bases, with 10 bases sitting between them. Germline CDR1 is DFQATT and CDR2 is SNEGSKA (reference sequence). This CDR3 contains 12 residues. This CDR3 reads CSARDLQETQYF. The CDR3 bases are TGCAGTGCCAGGGACCTTCAAGAGACCCAGTACTTC.

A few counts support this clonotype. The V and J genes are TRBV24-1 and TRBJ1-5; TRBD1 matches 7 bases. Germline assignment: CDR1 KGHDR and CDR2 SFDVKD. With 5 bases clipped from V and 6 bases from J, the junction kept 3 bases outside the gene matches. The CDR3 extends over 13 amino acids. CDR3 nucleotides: TGTGCCACCAGTGGACAGGGAGTTCAGCCCCAGCATTTT. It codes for CATSGQGVQPQHF.

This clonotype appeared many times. DNA of the CDR3: TGTGCCAGCTCCCAGGAGTTGGGGACCCAGTACTTC. Translation gives CASSQELGTQYF. The V gene is TRBV18, the J gene TRBJ2-5; D gene unclear. CDR3 length equals 12 residues. Germline values: CDR1 KGHSH, CDR2 LQKENI. V was pared by 6 bases and J by 7 bases, with 12 bases between.

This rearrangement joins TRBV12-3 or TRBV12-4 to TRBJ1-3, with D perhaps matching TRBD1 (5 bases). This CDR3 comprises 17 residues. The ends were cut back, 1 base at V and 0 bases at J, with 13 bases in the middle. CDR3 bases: TGTGCCAGCAGTTTAGGGCAGGGAGATTTCTCTGGAAACACCATATATTTT. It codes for CASSLGQGDFSGNTIYF.

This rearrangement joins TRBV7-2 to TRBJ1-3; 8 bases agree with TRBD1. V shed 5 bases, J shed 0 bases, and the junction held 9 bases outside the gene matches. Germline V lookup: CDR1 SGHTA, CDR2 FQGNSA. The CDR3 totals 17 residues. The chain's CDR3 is CASSHRTGPISGNTIYF. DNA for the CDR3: TGTGCCAGCAGCCACCGGACAGGGCCCATCTCTGGAAACACCATATATTTT.

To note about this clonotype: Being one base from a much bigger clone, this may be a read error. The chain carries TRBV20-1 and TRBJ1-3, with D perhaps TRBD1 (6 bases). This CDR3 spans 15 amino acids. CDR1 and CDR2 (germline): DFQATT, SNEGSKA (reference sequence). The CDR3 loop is CSASPGANSGNTTYF. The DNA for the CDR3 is TGCAGTGCTAGTCCAGGGGCTAACTCTGGAAACACCACATATTTT.

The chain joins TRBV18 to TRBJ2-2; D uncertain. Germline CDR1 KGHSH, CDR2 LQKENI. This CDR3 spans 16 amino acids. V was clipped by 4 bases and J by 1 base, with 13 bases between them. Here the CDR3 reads CASSRGLSGNTGELFF. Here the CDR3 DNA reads TGTGCCAGCTCACGTGGTCTGTCGGGGAACACCGGGGAGCTGTTTTTT.

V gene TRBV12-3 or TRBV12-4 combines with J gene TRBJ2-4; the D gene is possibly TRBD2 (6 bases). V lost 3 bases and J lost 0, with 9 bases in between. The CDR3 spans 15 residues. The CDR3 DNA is TGTGCCAGCAGTTTCGGGGGACTAGCCAAAAACATTCAGTACTTC. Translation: CASSFGGLAKNIQYF.

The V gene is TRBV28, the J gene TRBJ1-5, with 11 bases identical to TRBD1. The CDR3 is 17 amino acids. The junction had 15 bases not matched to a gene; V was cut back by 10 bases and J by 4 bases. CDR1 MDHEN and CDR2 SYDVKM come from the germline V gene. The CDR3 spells CAISSGTGGDRNQPQHF. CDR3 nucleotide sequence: TGTGCCATCAGCTCCGGGACAGGGGGTGACCGGAATCAGCCCCAGCATTTT.

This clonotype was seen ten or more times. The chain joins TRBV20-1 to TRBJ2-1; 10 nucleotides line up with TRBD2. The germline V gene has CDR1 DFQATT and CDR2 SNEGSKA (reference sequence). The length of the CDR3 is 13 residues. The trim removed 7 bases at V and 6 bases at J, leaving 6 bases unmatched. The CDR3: CSGRTSGSNEQFF. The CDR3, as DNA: TGCAGTGGTCGGACTAGCGGCTCCAATGAGCAGTTCTTC.

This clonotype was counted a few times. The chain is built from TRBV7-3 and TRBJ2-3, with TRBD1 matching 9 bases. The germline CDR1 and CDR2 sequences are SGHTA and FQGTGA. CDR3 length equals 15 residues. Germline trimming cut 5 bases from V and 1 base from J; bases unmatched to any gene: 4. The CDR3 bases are TGTGCCAGCAGCGTGGGGACAGGGCGCACAGATACGCAGTATTTT. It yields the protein CASSVGTGRTDTQYF.

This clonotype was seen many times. The CDR3 region has the DNA TGTGCCAGCAGTTCAAAAGGGGGCTCCCTGGGGGCTTACGACGAGCAGTACTTC. Protein sequence: CASSSKGGSLGAYDEQYF. The V and J genes are TRBV27 and TRBJ2-7, with 7 bases that match TRBD1. Losses at the gene ends were 4 bases for V and 5 bases for J; bases not matched to a gene: 20. Germline V gene sequence: CDR1 MNHEY, CDR2 SMNVEV (reference sequence). The CDR3 extends over 18 amino acids.

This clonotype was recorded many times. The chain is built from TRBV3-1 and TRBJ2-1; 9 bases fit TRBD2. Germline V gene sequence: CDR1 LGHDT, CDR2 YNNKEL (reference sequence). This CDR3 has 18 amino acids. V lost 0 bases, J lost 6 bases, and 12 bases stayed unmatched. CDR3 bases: TGTGCCAGCAGCCAAGATCGGGGAGCGGGGGGTACCACCAATGAGCAGTTCTTC. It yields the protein CASSQDRGAGGTTNEQFF.

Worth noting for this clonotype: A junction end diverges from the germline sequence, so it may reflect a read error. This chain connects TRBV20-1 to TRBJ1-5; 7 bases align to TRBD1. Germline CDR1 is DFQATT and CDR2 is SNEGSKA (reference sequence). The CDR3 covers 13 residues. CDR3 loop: CSARDLFGQGGDF. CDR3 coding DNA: TGCAGTGCTAGAGATCTCTTTGGTCAGGGGGGGGATTTT.